These 13 T cell receptor beta chains share one sample of origin, sequenced in a study of blood T cell repertoires in COVID-19. Method: immunoSEQ multiplex PCR; TCRdb's copy keeps in-frame clones and lacks some. The sample includes about 250,000 clones, under 90% seen only once; the top ten take approximately 1.7%. What was sequenced was PBMCs or T cells enriched from blood (not recorded which). These receptor sequences come from a man aged 35-49 years who had recovered from COVID-19.

V and J are TRBV7-9 and TRBJ1-1, with TRBD1 matching 7 bases. The CDR3 spans 12 residues. Trimming took 0 bases from V and 8 from J; bases not matched to a gene: 0. Germline V gives CDR1 SEHNR, CDR2 FQNEAQ (reference sequence). Written as DNA, the CDR3 is TGTGCCAGCAGCTTAGCGACAGGGGAAGCTTTCTTT. This translates into CASSLATGEAFF.

The V and J genes are TRBV7-3 and TRBJ2-7; TRBD2 might be the D (6 bases). CDR3 size: 14 residues. Germline V gene sequence: CDR1 SGHTA, CDR2 FQGTGA. Trimming took off 6 bases at V and 0 bases at J, with 12 bases between the two ends. The CDR3 sequence is CASSRGLNSYEQYF. The CDR3 DNA reads as TGTGCCAGCAGTAGGGGACTGAACTCCTACGAGCAGTACTTC.

This chain joins TRBV18 and TRBJ1-2, with 9 bases aligning to TRBD1. J was trimmed by 6 bases and V by 0 bases; bases with no gene match: 5. Germline lookup yields CDR1 KGHSH and CDR2 LQKENI. The CDR3 totals 15 residues. The CDR3 sequence: CASSPPGQGLHGYTF. CDR3 coding DNA: TGTGCCAGCTCACCACCGGGACAGGGACTACATGGCTACACCTTC.

The chain couples TRBV11-2 to TRBJ1-1, with TRBD1 as a possible D gene (6 bases). CDR1 SGHAT and CDR2 FQNNGV come from the germline V gene. The V end was cut by 5 bases, the J end by 4 bases, with 11 bases between. This CDR3 has 13 residues. The CDR3 sequence: CASSPRGGTEAFF. Written as DNA, the CDR3 is TGTGCCAGCAGCCCAAGGGGGGGCACTGAAGCTTTCTTT.

This clone was observed once. The rearrangement links TRBV5-1 to TRBJ1-2; D perhaps matches TRBD1 (5 bases). Per germline, CDR1 SGHRS and CDR2 YFSETQ. The CDR3 sequence is 14 residues long. Trimming took 4 bases from V and 0 from J, leaving 10 bases between them. Here the CDR3 DNA reads TGCGCCAGCAGCGCCCCGACAGCTAACTATGGCTACACCTTC. Translated, it gives CASSAPTANYGYTF.

The rearrangement uses TRBV7-2 and TRBJ2-3; 7 nucleotides align to TRBD1. Germline V gene data show CDR1 as SGHTA and CDR2 as FQGNSA. This CDR3 has 17 amino acids. J lost 0 bases, V lost 2 bases, and 8 bases had no gene match. The CDR3 sequence: CASSLPSTGVSTDTQYF. The CDR3 DNA is TGTGCCAGCAGCTTACCGAGTACAGGGGTTAGCACAGATACGCAGTATTTT.

The V and J genes are TRBV11-1 and TRBJ2-5; tentative D call: TRBD2 (7 bases). CDR3 length: 15 amino acids. The V gene lost 5 bases and the J gene lost 5 bases, with 18 bases spanning the gap. Per the germline V gene, CDR1 is SGHAT and CDR2 is FQDESV (reference sequence). The CDR3 DNA follows: TGTGCCAGCAGCCTATCAGGGGAGGGTGGTGAGACCCAGTACTTC. Amino acid sequence: CASSLSGEGGETQYF.

V usage is TRBV19 and J usage is TRBJ2-5, with a tentative D call TRBD1 (5 bases). This CDR3 region has 13 residues. V was pared by 5 bases and J by 5 bases, with 12 bases between. Germline V CDR1 and CDR2: LNHDA, SQIVND (reference sequence). The CDR3 DNA follows: TGTGCCAGTAGTCCACGGACACAGGAGACCCAGTACTTC. Residues: CASSPRTQETQYF.

The chain uses TRBV6-2 or TRBV6-3 and TRBJ2-1; D may be TRBD2 (6 bases). The V gene's germline CDR1 is MNHEY and CDR2 SVGEGT. This CDR3 has 15 residues. V dropped 4 bases and J dropped 4 bases, with 14 bases sitting between them. In DNA, the CDR3 is TGTGCCAGCAGTTCGGCGGGGCCCCGTTACAATGAGCAGTTCTTC. Protein product: CASSSAGPRYNEQFF.

This clone was found once. This sequence joins TRBV19 and TRBJ1-2; 7 bases map to TRBD1. Trimming cost V 4 bases and J 8 bases; bases outside gene matches: 7. The CDR3 is made up of 13 amino acids. Germline V lookup: CDR1 LNHDA, CDR2 SQIVND (reference sequence). For the CDR3, the DNA is TGTGCCAGTAGTAAAGAGGGGGCCCGGGGCTACACCTTC. Amino acids: CASSKEGARGYTF.

CDR3 sequence: CASSHLYQETQYF. The CDR3 nucleotides are TGTGCCAGCAGCCATCTCTATCAAGAGACCCAGTACTTC. The rearrangement links TRBV5-8 to TRBJ2-5; D gene unclear. V was cut by 4 bases and J by 2 bases, with 9 bases left in between. There are 13 residues in the CDR3. The germline V gene has CDR1 SGHTS and CDR2 YDEGEE.

The J gene is TRBJ2-3, the V gene TRBV7-2; D possibly corresponds to TRBD1 (6 bases). This CDR3 region has 16 residues. The V end lost 4 bases, the J end lost 0 bases, and 14 bases lay between the germline ends. CDR1 is SGHTA, CDR2 FQGNSA, per germline. CDR3 sequence: CASSYPTGVSTDTQYF. The CDR3 bases are TGTGCCAGCAGCTACCCGACAGGCGTGAGCACAGATACGCAGTATTTT.

The chain combines TRBV7-9 with TRBJ1-2; 7 nucleotides agree with TRBD1. From germline, CDR1 is SEHNR and CDR2 FQNEAQ (reference sequence). This CDR3 has 17 residues. Germline trimming cut 1 base from V and 8 bases from J; bases unmatched to any gene: 16. CDR3 residues: CASSLGLLRDQGDGYTF. Written as DNA, the CDR3 is TGTGCCAGCAGCTTAGGCCTCCTCCGGGACCAGGGGGACGGCTACACCTTC.